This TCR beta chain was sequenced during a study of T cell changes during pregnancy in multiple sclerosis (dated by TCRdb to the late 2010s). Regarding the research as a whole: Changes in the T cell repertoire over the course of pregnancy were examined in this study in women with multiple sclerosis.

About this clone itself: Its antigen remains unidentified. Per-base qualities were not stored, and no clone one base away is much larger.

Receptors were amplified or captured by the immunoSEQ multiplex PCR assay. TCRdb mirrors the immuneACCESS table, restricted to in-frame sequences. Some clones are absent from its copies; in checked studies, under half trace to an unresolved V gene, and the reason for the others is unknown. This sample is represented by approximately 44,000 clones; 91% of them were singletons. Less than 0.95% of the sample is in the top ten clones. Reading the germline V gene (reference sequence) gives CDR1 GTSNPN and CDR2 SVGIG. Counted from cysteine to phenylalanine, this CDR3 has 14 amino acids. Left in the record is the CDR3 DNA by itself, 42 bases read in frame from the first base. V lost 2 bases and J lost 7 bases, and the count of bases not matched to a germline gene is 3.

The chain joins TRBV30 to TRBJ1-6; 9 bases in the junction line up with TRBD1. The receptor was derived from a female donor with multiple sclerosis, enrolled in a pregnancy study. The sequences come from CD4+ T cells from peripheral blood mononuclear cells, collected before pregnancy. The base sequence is TGTGCCTGGAGTCGGACAGGGGAGAATTCACCCCTCCACTTT. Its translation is CAWSRTGENSPLHF.